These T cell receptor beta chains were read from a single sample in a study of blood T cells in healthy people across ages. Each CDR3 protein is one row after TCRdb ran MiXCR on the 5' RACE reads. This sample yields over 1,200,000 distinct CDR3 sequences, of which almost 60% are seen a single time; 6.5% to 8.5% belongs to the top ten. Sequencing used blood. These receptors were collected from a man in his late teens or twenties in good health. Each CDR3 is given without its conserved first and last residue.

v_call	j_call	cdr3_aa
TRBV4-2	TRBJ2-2	ASSRVVQGGGELF
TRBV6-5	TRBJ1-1	ASSYSVGTEAF
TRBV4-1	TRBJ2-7	ASSQVPGQQSYEQY
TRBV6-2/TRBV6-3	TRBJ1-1	ASSPLDSGNTEAF
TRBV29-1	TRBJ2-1	SFSDYNEQF
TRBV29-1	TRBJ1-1	GGGNTEAF
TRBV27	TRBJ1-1	ASGEGPRTEAL
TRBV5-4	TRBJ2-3	ASSLAARGTDTQY
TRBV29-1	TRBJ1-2	SASAGEGAGNYGYT
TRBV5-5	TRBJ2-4	ASSSGIGNIQY
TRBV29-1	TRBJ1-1	SVVANTEAF
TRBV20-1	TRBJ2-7	SARTSGVSSYEQY
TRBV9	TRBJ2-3	ASSVVASSTDTQY
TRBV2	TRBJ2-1	ASEGQGAYNEQF
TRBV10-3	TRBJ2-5	AIRGGSSGETQY
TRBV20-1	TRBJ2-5	SATRSRGGYETQY
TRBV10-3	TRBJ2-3	ASRQLAGVTADTQY
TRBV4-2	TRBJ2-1	ASSQDGAGFYNEQF
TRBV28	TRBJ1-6	ASSPVGGVAPLH
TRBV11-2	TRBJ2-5	ASSRGQGVETQY
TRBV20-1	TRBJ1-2	SARTPYYGYT
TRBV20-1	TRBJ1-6	SATTDREFGSPLH
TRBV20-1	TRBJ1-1	SARTGRPEAF
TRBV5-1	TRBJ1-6	ASSGTGMNSPLH
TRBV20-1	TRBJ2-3	SARDVSTDTQY
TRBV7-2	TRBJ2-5	ASSLRWGSSQETQY
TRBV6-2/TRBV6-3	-	ASSFRLAGHEQY
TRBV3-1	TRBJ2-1	ASSQDFGVLGSGVISYNEQF
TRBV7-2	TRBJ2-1	ASSLERYNEQF
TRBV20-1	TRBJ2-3	SAGTGSSDTQY
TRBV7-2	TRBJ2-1	ANSLGLVRDEQF
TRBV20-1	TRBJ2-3	SASGPNSGDTQY
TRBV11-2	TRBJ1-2	ASSLTPGTGNYGYT
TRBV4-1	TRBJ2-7	ASSYGETVPYEQY
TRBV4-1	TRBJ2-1	ASSQVGGLTF
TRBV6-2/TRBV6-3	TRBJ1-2	ASSKRSTGGGYGYT
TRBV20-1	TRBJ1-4	SARDPWDPLGEKLF
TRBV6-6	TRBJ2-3	ATSSSTDTQY
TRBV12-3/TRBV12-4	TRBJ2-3	ASRQHGGGTDTQY
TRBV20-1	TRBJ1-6	SAFDRSRSPLH
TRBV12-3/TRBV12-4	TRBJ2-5	ASSFSDQETQY
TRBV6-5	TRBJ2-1	ASRVDRAYNEQF
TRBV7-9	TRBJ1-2	ASSHLTRQGYNYGYT
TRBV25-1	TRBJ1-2	ASSEVGFYGYT
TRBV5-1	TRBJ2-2	ASTLEAVSGELF
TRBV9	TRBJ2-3	ASSVGQGSVLEAY
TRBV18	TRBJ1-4	ASSPRPSATNEKLF